This T cell receptor (beta chain) stems from a study of blood T cell repertoires in COVID-19. Study context: Sources were T cells, B-cell-depleted T cells, or PBMCs; the material itself was cDNA or gDNA.

Authors' processing steps: The assay estimated nucleated cells by amplifying reference gene primers. Profiling relied on immunoSEQ multiplex PCR, and the TCRdb table lists in-frame clones only, not all of them. The V and J calls and clone size were taken over from that table, and D and trimming were inferred from the DNA. The sample records 150,000 to 200,000 clones, approximately 87% being singletons. Recruited during active infection, patients (from Seattle) were subsequently followed longitudinally. Sequencing input: peripheral blood. The TCR was taken from a woman aged 70-85 years with COVID-19, enrolled during active disease.

The CDR3 loop reads CASSLVGRGNTGELFF. DNA for the CDR3: TGTGCCAGCAGCTTAGTTGGCAGGGGCAACACCGGGGAGCTGTTTTTT. V is TRBV11-2 and J is TRBJ2-2; maybe TRBD1 (6 bases). Germline lookup yields CDR1 SGHAT and CDR2 FQNNGV. Trimming removed 1 base at V and 2 bases at J, with 11 bases between. The CDR3 is made up of 16 amino acids.